Each of the 27 T cell receptor beta chains below was sequenced from the same sample in a study of blood T cell repertoires in COVID-19. This table comes from immunoSEQ multiplex PCR, and its TCRdb copy is limited to in-frame clones, with some not included. The sample has about 80,000 clones, over 70% seen once. Sequences were obtained from peripheral blood. The receptors derive from a human donor in a cohort sampled during active COVID-19.

The gene calls are TRBV6-5 and TRBJ1-3; unclear D gene. The germline V gene has CDR1 MNHEY and CDR2 SVGAGI. The CDR3 runs to 13 residues. Trimming took 4 bases from V and 0 from J, leaving 4 bases between them. In nucleotides, the CDR3 is TGTGCCAGCAGTTCCTTCTCTGGAAACACCATATATTTT. This encodes CASSSFSGNTIYF.

In its sample, this clone was seen once. V is TRBV5-8 and J is TRBJ2-7; possibly TRBD2 for D (6 bases). CDR3 size: 19 residues. Germline V gene sequence: CDR1 SGHTS, CDR2 YDEGEE. Trimming cost V 2 bases and J 0 bases, with 24 bases left between them. The CDR3 DNA is TGTGCCAGCAGCTTCTCGTCCGTCGTGGGGGGACCCCTCTCCTACGAGCAGTACGTC. Its protein product is CASSFSSVVGGPLSYEQYV.

The chain combines TRBV28 with TRBJ1-5, with D possibly TRBD1 on 5 matching bases. Germline CDR1 reads MDHEN; CDR2 reads SYDVKM. The V and J ends lost 6 bases and 1 base respectively, with 16 bases between them. CDR3 length: 16 amino acids. The CDR3 here is CASSLPGGSSNQPQHF. The CDR3 DNA is TGTGCCAGCAGCCTTCCCGGGGGGTCCAGCAATCAGCCCCAGCATTTT. Complete variable domain (other parts from reference TRBV28 and TRBJ1-5): DVKVTQSSRYLVKRTGEKVFLECVQDMDHENMFWYRQDPGLGLRLIYFSYDVKMKEKGDIPEGYSVSREKKERFSLILESASTNQTSMYLCASSLPGGSSNQPQHFGDGTRLSIL.

This chain links TRBV28 with TRBJ2-1; the D is unclear. Germline V CDR1 and CDR2: MDHEN, SYDVKM. Trimming removed 3 bases at V and 0 bases at J, with 9 bases between. This CDR3 has 15 residues. The CDR3 is CASSFLLSSYNEQFF. The CDR3 DNA follows: TGTGCCAGCAGTTTCCTCCTGAGCTCCTACAATGAGCAGTTCTTC.

The chain joins TRBV3-1 (or the pseudogene TRBV3-2) to TRBJ1-1; the match to TRBD1 covers 7 bases. V shed 0 bases, J shed 11 bases, and the junction held 6 bases outside the gene matches. This CDR3 spans 13 amino acids. Germline CDR1 is LGHDT and CDR2 is YNNKEL (reference sequence). Written as DNA, the CDR3 is TGTGCCAGCAGCCAAGATGAGACAGGGCTGGCTTTCTTT. Amino acid sequence: CASSQDETGLAFF.

The chain carries TRBV11-2 and TRBJ1-2; no reliable D call. The CDR3 loop spans 12 amino acids. The V end was cut by 5 bases, the J end by 5 bases, with 9 bases between. Germline V CDR1 and CDR2: SGHAT, FQNNGV. CDR3 DNA sequence: TGTGCCAGCAGCCATCCAAATTATGGCTACACCTTC. Translating gives CASSHPNYGYTF.

The V call is TRBV11-2, the J call TRBJ2-1; 10 positions match TRBD2. The CDR3 has 16 amino acids. CDR1 SGHAT and CDR2 FQNNGV come from the germline V gene. V trimming: 5 bases; J trimming: 2 bases; junction bases outside the gene matches: 6. The CDR3 DNA is TGTGCCAGCAGCCCAGTAGCGGGAGGCCCCTACAATGAGCAGTTCTTC. Protein product: CASSPVAGGPYNEQFF.

This clone has just a few counts. This chain connects TRBV2 to TRBJ2-1, with 7 bases identical to TRBD2. Germline V gives CDR1 SNHLY, CDR2 FYNNEI. CDR3 length: 12 residues. DNA of the CDR3: TGTGCTGGGGACGGGCTAGCGGTTGAGCAGTTCTTC. This codes for CAGDGLAVEQFF.

V and J are TRBV7-6 and TRBJ1-4; D gene uncertain. Trimming cost V 2 bases and J 0 bases, with 10 bases left between them. The CDR3 runs 16 residues. The germline CDR1 and CDR2 sequences are SGHVS and FNYEAQ. CDR3 sequence (DNA): TGTGCCAGCAGCTTATCGCCACTTGCAACTAATGAAAAACTGTTTTTT. This translates into CASSLSPLATNEKLFF.

J is TRBJ2-1 and V is TRBV24-1; TRBD1 matches 8 bases. From germline, CDR1 is KGHDR and CDR2 SFDVKD. Unmatched junction bases numbered 10, after V lost 7 bases and J lost 6 bases. The CDR3 sequence is 15 residues long. The CDR3 DNA reads TGTGCCACCAGCGGACAGGGAATGGGAATCAATGAGCAGTTCTTC. Residues: CATSGQGMGINEQFF.

The gene calls are TRBV5-1 and TRBJ2-3; TRBD2 aligns across 14 bases. J lost 0 bases, V lost 3 bases, and 6 bases had no gene match. The CDR3 has 18 residues. Germline CDR1 and CDR2: SGHRS and YFSETQ. The CDR3 DNA reads TGCGCCAGCAGCTATACGGGACTAGCGGGGGCCAGCACAGATACGCAGTATTTT. Its translation: CASSYTGLAGASTDTQYF.

V usage is TRBV11-2 and J usage is TRBJ2-7; no firm D call. Germline loops: CDR1 SGHAT, CDR2 FQNNGV. V dropped 5 bases and J dropped 4 bases, with 12 bases sitting between them. The CDR3 has 13 amino acids. CDR3 DNA sequence: TGTGCCAGCAGCCCTCCTTCTTTATACGAGCAGTACGTC. Translated, it gives CASSPPSLYEQYV.

This clone was picked up one time. The V and J genes are TRBV7-9 and TRBJ1-1; D may be TRBD1 (5 bases). Between the trimmed V and J ends, which lost 4 bases and 0 bases, there was a span of 12 bases. Germline V gene sequence: CDR1 SEHNR, CDR2 FQNEAQ (reference sequence). The CDR3 is 15 residues long. CDR3 bases: TGTGCCAGCAGCTCGGCGGGGGGTATGAACACTGAAGCTTTCTTT. Protein sequence: CASSSAGGMNTEAFF.

J is TRBJ2-3 and V is TRBV18; TRBD2 aligns across 10 bases. CDR3 length: 18 residues. V shed 4 bases, J shed 0 bases, and the junction held 10 bases outside the gene matches. Germline V gene data show CDR1 as KGHSH and CDR2 as LQKENI. CDR3 DNA: TGTGCCAGCTCACTTGCTAGCGGGGGATATTCTAGCACAGATACGCAGTATTTT. Its translation is CASSLASGGYSSTDTQYF. Full variable domain (missing parts from reference TRBV18 and TRBJ2-3): NAGVMQNPRHLVRRRGQEARLRCSPMKGHSHVYWYRQLPEEGLKFMVYLQKENIIDESGMPKERFSAEFPKEGPSILRIQQVVRGDSAAYFCASSLASGGYSSTDTQYFGPGTRLTVL.

The chain couples TRBV9 to TRBJ1-6, with TRBD1 matching 7 bases. The CDR3 spans 14 residues. Germline values: CDR1 SGDLS, CDR2 YYNGEE. V trimming: 6 bases; J trimming: 11 bases; junction bases outside the gene matches: 11. The CDR3 region has the DNA TGTGCCAGCACGTCCCGGGACAGTGGTCCACCCCTCCACTTT. Translating it yields CASTSRDSGPPLHF.

J is TRBJ2-7 and V is TRBV11-2; TRBD1 matches at 7 bases. V was clipped by 4 bases and J by 3 bases; unmatched bases: 12. This CDR3 is 16 amino acids long. Germline CDR1 SGHAT, CDR2 FQNNGV. CDR3 protein: CASSSGQPTHFYEQYF. CDR3 coding DNA: TGTGCCAGCAGCTCGGGACAGCCAACCCACTTCTACGAGCAGTACTTC.

A word on this clone: At one end the junction does not follow the germline gene, possibly because of a read error. The rearrangement links TRBV2 to TRBJ2-7; 7 bases match TRBD1. Germline V gene lookup returns CDR1 SNHLY and CDR2 FYNNEI. The CDR3 covers 15 residues. In nucleotides, the CDR3 is TGTGCCAGCAGTGAGGGACAGCCCCCTTTCTACAAGCAGTACTTC. Its protein is CASSEGQPPFYKQYF. The variable domain in full, completed from reference TRBV2 and TRBJ2-7, reads EPEVTQTPSHQVTQMGQEVILRCVPISNHLYFYWYRQILGQKVEFLVSFYNNEISEKSEIFDDQFSVERPDGSNFTLKIRSTKLEDSAMYFCASSEGQPPFYKQYFGPGTRLTVT.

This clone was recorded once. CDR3 nucleotide sequence: TGTGCCAGCAGTGATGCACCCGGGGTCACAGATACGCAGTATTTT. Translating gives CASSDAPGVTDTQYF. The V and J genes are TRBV6-4 and TRBJ2-3; D is possibly TRBD2 (5 bases). The CDR3 totals 15 residues. The germline V and J ends were trimmed by 3 bases and 2 bases, with 12 bases remaining between them. Looked up from germline, CDR1 is MRHNA and CDR2 is SNTAGT.

This clone was found a few times. This chain uses TRBV19 with TRBJ1-5; D uncertain. The CDR3 consists of 17 residues. Per the germline V gene, CDR1 is LNHDA and CDR2 is SQIVND (reference sequence). V was cut by 4 bases and J by 0 bases, with 16 bases left in between. The CDR3, as DNA: TGTGCCAGTAGTACCCTAAGGGAGGTTAGTAGCAATCAGCCCCAGCATTTT. This gives the protein CASSTLREVSSNQPQHF.

The chain recombines TRBV27 with TRBJ1-1, with TRBD1 identical over 8 bases. V shed 5 bases and J 4 bases; nucleotides not matched to a gene: 9. This CDR3 has 15 amino acids. Germline V gene data show CDR1 as MNHEY and CDR2 as SMNVEV (reference sequence). In DNA, the CDR3 is TGTGCCAGCAGTCTTAGACAGGGGAGAAGCACTGAAGCTTTCTTT. This codes for CASSLRQGRSTEAFF.

The J gene is TRBJ1-1, the V gene TRBV5-4; D is undetermined. The germline V gene encodes CDR1 SGHNT and CDR2 YYREEE (reference sequence). The CDR3 runs to 13 residues. V lost 3 bases and J lost 7, with 13 bases in between. For the CDR3, the DNA is TGTGCCAGCAGCTCTCCGGCGGGGAGTGAAGCTTTCTTT. Residues: CASSSPAGSEAFF.

The J gene is TRBJ1-6, the V gene TRBV6-5; TRBD1 matches at 9 bases. CDR1 and CDR2 from the germline V gene are MNHEY and SVGAGI. V shed 6 bases, J shed 7 bases, and the junction held 4 bases outside the gene matches. The CDR3 contains 14 residues. DNA of the CDR3: TGTGCCAGCAGAACAGGGGGCTCGAATTCACCCCTCCACTTT. Translation: CASRTGGSNSPLHF.

CDR3 sequence: CASSYGRGGGETQYF. For the CDR3, the DNA is TGTGCCAGCAGTTATGGGCGAGGGGGCGGAGAGACCCAGTACTTC. The chain recombines TRBV27 with TRBJ2-5; TRBD1 aligns across 7 bases. This CDR3 has 15 residues. After removal of 4 bases from V and 4 bases from J, the junction contained 9 bases not matched to a gene. The germline V gene has CDR1 MNHEY and CDR2 SMNVEV (reference sequence).

CDR3: CASSQDVGEGQTYEQYV. As DNA, the CDR3 is TGCGCCAGCAGCCAAGATGTAGGTGAAGGACAGACCTACGAGCAGTACGTC. The genes are TRBV4-1 and TRBJ2-7; D is possibly TRBD1 (6 bases). Germline CDR1 reads MGHRA; CDR2 reads YSYEKL. The germline V and J ends were trimmed by 0 bases and 2 bases, with 17 bases remaining between them. The CDR3 covers 17 residues.

The chain employs TRBV28 and TRBJ2-2, with 7 bases fitting TRBD1. After removal of 8 bases from V and 1 base from J, the junction contained 7 bases not matched to a gene. CDR3 length equals 15 residues. Germline V gene sequence: CDR1 MDHEN, CDR2 SYDVKM. DNA of the CDR3: TGTGCCAGCTTCACACAGGGGATGAACACCGGGGAGCTGTTTTTT. Amino acids: CASFTQGMNTGELFF. The complete variable domain, with remaining parts taken from reference TRBV28 and TRBJ2-2, reads DVKVTQSSRYLVKRTGEKVFLECVQDMDHENMFWYRQDPGLGLRLIYFSYDVKMKEKGDIPEGYSVSREKKERFSLILESASTNQTSMYLCASFTQGMNTGELFFGEGSRLTVL.

The chain employs TRBV6-4 and TRBJ1-6; unclear D gene. The CDR3 loop spans 14 amino acids. Germline V gives CDR1 MRHNA, CDR2 SNTAGT. Trimming removed 2 bases from V and 10 bases from J, with 12 bases in between. The CDR3 sequence: CASSDGGAGSPLHF. The CDR3 region has the DNA TGTGCCAGCAGTGACGGCGGTGCGGGATCACCCCTCCACTTT.

The chain uses TRBV7-8 and TRBJ1-2; 9 nucleotides align to TRBD1. This CDR3 spans 17 amino acids. V trimming: 0 bases; J trimming: 4 bases; junction bases outside the gene matches: 9. Germline V gene data show CDR1 as SGHVS and CDR2 as FQNEAQ. The CDR3 spells CASSLAYRGLQFYGYTF. The CDR3 DNA reads as TGTGCCAGCAGCTTAGCATACAGGGGGCTTCAATTCTATGGCTACACCTTC. The variable domain in full, with the rest retrieved from reference TRBV7-8 and TRBJ1-2, is GAGVSQSPRYKVAKRGQDVALRCDPISGHVSLFWYQQALGQGPEFLTYFQNEAQLDKSGLPSDRFFAERPEGSVSTLKIQRTQQEDSAVYLCASSLAYRGLQFYGYTFGSGTRLTVV.